This is a list of T cell receptor beta chains from one sample in a study of metastatic and nonmetastatic thyroid tumors. TCRdb redid the clone calls on the PCR reads using MiXCR. The data contain almost 70,000 clones, approximately 15% of them singletons. The specimen was blood. Receptors originate from a male donor with papillary thyroid cancer or a benign thyroid nodule (not recorded which). Some clones in this sample may be carry-over from other donors' samples. The CDR3 runs from the conserved cysteine through the conserved F or W. D genes are given only for firm matches. A row's size may be missing; if present it is once, few, many or a size class.

V	J	length	D	size	CDR3	DNA
TRBV11-2	TRBJ2-7	13	TRBD1	-	CASSRGQGAWNYF	TGTGCCAGCAGCCGAGGACAGGGGGCGTGGAATTACTTC
TRBV27	TRBJ1-5	15	TRBD1	many	CASSLWDRVYQPQHF	TGTGCCAGCAGTTTGTGGGACAGGGTCTATCAGCCCCAGCATTTT
TRBV6-6	TRBJ2-3	15	-	many	CASSYLGGYTDTQYF	TGTGCCAGCAGTTACTTAGGGGGATACACAGATACGCAGTATTTT
TRBV7-2	TRBJ1-1	15	TRBD1	many	CASSLQQGAPTEAFF	TGTGCCAGCAGCTTACAACAGGGGGCGCCCACTGAAGCTTTCTTT
TRBV11-3	TRBJ2-1	15	-	many	CASSLDGSSYNEQFF	TGTGCCAGCAGCTTGGACGGTAGCTCCTACAATGAGCAGTTCTTC
TRBV12-3/TRBV12-4	TRBJ2-5	13	-	many	CASNRRGVQTQYF	TGTGCCAGCAATCGAAGGGGGGTTCAGACCCAGTACTTC
TRBV20-1	TRBJ2-7	16	TRBD2	many	CSARDQEAGEVREQYF	TGCAGTGCTAGAGATCAGGAAGCGGGAGAAGTCCGCGAGCAGTACTTC
TRBV13	TRBJ2-3	15	TRBD1	-	CASSSWGTAQDTQYF	TGTGCCAGCAGCTCCTGGGGGACAGCGCAAGATACGCAGTATTTT
TRBV6-5	TRBJ2-7	13	-	many	CASSYGVRHEQYF	TGTGCCAGCAGTTACGGGGTTCGGCACGAGCAGTACTTC
TRBV19	TRBJ2-1	17	TRBD1	many	CASSVPNPGQGSNEQFF	TGTGCCAGTAGTGTCCCGAATCCGGGACAGGGGTCCAATGAGCAGTTCTTC
TRBV20-1	TRBJ2-1	16	TRBD2	-	CSARDPAGGHYNEQFF	TGCAGTGCTAGAGATCCGGCGGGAGGCCACTACAATGAGCAGTTCTTC